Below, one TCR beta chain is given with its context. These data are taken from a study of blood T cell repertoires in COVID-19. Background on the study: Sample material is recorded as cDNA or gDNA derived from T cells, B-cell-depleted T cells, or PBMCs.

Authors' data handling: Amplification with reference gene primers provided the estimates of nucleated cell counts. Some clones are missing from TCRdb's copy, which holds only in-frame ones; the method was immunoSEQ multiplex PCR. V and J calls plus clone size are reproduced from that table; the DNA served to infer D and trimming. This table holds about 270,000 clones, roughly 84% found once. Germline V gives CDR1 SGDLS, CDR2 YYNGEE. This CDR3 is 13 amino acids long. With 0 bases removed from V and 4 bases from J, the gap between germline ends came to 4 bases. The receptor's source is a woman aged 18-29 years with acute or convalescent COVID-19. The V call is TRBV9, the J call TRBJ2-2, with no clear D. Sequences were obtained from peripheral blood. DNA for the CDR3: TGTGCCAGCAGCGTAGTCATCACCGGGGAGCTGTTTTTT. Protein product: CASSVVITGELFF.